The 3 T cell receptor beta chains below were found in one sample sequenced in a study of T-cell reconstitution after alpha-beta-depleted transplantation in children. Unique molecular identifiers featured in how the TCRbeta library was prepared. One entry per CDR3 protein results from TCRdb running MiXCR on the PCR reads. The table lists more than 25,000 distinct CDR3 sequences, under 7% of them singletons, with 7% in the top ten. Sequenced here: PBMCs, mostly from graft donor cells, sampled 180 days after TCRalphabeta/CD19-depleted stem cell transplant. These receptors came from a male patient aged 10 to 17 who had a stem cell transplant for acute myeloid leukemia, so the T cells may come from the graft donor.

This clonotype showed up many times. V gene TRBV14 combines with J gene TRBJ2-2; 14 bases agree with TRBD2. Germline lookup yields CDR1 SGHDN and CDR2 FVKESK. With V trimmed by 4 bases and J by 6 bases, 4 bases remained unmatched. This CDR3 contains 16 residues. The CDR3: CASSPRLAGGSGELFF. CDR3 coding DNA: TGTGCCAGCAGCCCCCGACTAGCGGGGGGGTCCGGGGAGCTGTTTTTT.

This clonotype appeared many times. In nucleotides, the CDR3 is TGCAGTGCTACTCCGGGCCCGAACTATGGCTACACCTTC. Translation: CSATPGPNYGYTF. The rearrangement uses TRBV20-1 and TRBJ1-2; no clear D. CDR3 length: 13 residues. The V and J ends lost 4 bases and 2 bases respectively, with 11 bases between them. The V gene's germline CDR1 is DFQATT and CDR2 SNEGSKA (reference sequence).

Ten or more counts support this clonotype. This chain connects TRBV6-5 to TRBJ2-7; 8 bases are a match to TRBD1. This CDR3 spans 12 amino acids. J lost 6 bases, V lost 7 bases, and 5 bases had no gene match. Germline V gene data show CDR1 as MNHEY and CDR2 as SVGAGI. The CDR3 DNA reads TGTGCCAGCACCGGCAGGGGGCGCGAGCAGTACTTC. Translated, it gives CASTGRGREQYF.